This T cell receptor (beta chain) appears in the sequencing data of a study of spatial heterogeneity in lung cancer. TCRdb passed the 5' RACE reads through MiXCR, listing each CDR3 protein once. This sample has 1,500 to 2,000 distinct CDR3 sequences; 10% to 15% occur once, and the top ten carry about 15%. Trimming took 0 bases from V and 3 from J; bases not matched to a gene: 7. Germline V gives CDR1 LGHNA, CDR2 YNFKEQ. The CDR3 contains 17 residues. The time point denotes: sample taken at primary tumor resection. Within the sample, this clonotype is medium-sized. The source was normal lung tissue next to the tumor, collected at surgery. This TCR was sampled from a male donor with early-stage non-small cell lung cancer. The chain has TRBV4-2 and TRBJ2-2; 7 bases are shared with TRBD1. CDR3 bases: TGTGCCAGCAGCCAAGATATCGCGACAGGGTACACCGGGGAGCTGTTTTTT. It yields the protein CASSQDIATGYTGELFF.